The sequence of this T cell receptor (beta chain) was determined in a study of T cell responses to AZD1222 COVID-19 vaccine (dated by TCRdb to the early 2020s). For context, the study as a whole: AZD1222 recipients whose second dose came at about 4 weeks and those whose second dose came at about 12 weeks were combined into one group, since spike-specific TCR depth and breadth did not differ between the two schedules. A total of approximately 250 trial participants underwent TCR sequencing, of whom about 200 had received two doses of AZD1222 and around 25 had received two doses of the MenACWY control vaccine. Enrollment into the trials was organized by age into subgroups of 18-55, 56-69 and 70-plus years, and those subgroups contained roughly 150, 30 and 60 TCR-sequenced participants, respectively. The investigation overall reported the following: After two AZD1222 doses, spike-specific TCR breadth and depth were significantly higher than at day 0 and than in MenACWY recipients. The 56-69-year group was small, and its depth increase did not reach significance, likely because of low power. The whole spike protein was spanned by vaccine-associated CD4 TCRs, and dominant responses were seen in regions 160-218 and 743-854. Conclusions about previously exposed vaccinees are limited because only a handful of AZD1222 recipients were SARS-CoV-2 seropositive at baseline. Because no samples from the day 14 peak response were available, repertoires could be characterized only after the peak T cell response. Participants were mostly white British and included more females than males, and it was suggested by the authors that clonal diversity may have been underestimated. Nearly half of unique spike-specific TCRs reportedly recognized epitopes outside regions mutated in the B.1.351 and B.1.1.7 variants.

Of note for this clone: This clone's antigen is unknown. Qualities for individual bases were not recorded, and no much larger clone is one base off.

The CDR3 regions of human TCRbeta chains were analyzed by immunosequencing. Turning to the authors' computational methods: TCRs in the repertoires were matched against a reference library of SARS-CoV-2-specific TCRs that had been generated with the MIRA antigen-specificity platform. Breadth was defined as the fraction of unique TCRs that were SARS-CoV-2-associated. Depth was defined as the fraction of total T cells that were SARS-CoV-2-associated. Using the MIRA data, each spike-specific TCR was assigned both to the spike region to which the TCR was reactive and to a CD4 or CD8 class. Log10-transformed breadth and depth values were compared by one-way ANOVA with Sidak's multiple comparisons tests. The source is immuneACCESS, and TCRdb retained only in-frame sequences with V and J called. Part of the clones is not carried over; for the studies checked, unresolved V genes explain less than half of this, and the remainder is unexplained. V and J calls and clone size are as listed in that table; D and trimming were resolved from the DNA. The sample table lists over 100,000 clones, just over 90% of them with a count of one. Approximately 4.8% of the sample is taken by the ten largest.

Interpreted using the paper, the time point label stands for: baseline before first vaccination. Samples from vaccinated people were obtained from the UK trials COV001 and COV002, which included a single-blind randomized controlled phase 2/3 trial of AZD1222 (ChAdOx1 nCoV-19) in healthy adults. For TCRbeta chain sequencing, PBMC samples from trial participants were taken at day 0 and at day 28 after the second dose. Ends trimmed: V by 6 bases, J by 3 bases; bases unmatched to a gene: 24. From a lookup of the germline V gene, CDR1 and CDR2 are SQVTM and ANQGSEA. The CDR3 sequence holds 20 residues, the cysteine and phenylalanine included. The entry retains the CDR3 DNA only, 60 bases that are in frame from base 1.

This receptor was obtained from an adult in good health. In this chain, TRBV29-1 is recombined with TRBJ2-3; 10 bases in between match TRBD2. The material sequenced was peripheral blood, taken on day 0 of AZD1222 vaccination. The CDR3 corresponds to CSVKGFGSGGVYKKTDTQYF. The DNA sequence is as follows: TGCAGCGTCAAAGGGTTTGGAAGCGGGGGGGTGTACAAAAAAACAGATACGCAGTATTTT.